This passage covers 19 T cell receptor beta chains from one sample sequenced in a study of cytomegalovirus exposure and HLA in healthy donors. Use of 60 Vbeta and 13 Jbeta primers characterized the PCR. Assay used: immunoSEQ multiplex PCR; TCRdb lists only in-frame clones, some missing. Among 60,000 or so clones, more than 65% were seen once, and the ten largest hold less than 35%. Specimen: PBMCs. The receptor set was obtained from a man aged 35 to 55 in good health and CMV-seropositive.

CDR3 bases: TGTGCCACCAGGGACAGTAGCAATCAGCCCCAGCATTTT. Translating it yields CATRDSSNQPQHF. V usage is TRBV7-9 and J usage is TRBJ1-5; TRBD1 aligns across 7 bases. J was trimmed by 0 bases and V by 10 bases; bases with no gene match: 3. From germline, CDR1 is SEHNR and CDR2 FQNEAQ (reference sequence). The CDR3 runs 13 residues.

The gene calls are TRBV27 and TRBJ1-2, with 8 bases identical to TRBD1. The CDR3 runs 13 residues. V was pared by 9 bases and J by 6 bases, with 9 bases of the junction left unmatched. Germline lookup yields CDR1 MNHEY and CDR2 SMNVEV (reference sequence). The CDR3 region has the DNA TGTGCCAGTTGGACAGGGACTCTAGATGGCTACACCTTC. This codes for CASWTGTLDGYTF.

This clone turned up a few times. This chain connects TRBV7-9 to TRBJ1-5, with no clear D. Trimming pared 1 base from V and 5 bases from J, leaving 6 bases between. The CDR3 totals 13 residues. Germline CDR1 and CDR2: SEHNR and FQNEAQ (reference sequence). CDR3 sequence: CASSLGGHQPQHF. The CDR3, as DNA: TGTGCCAGCAGCTTAGGAGGTCATCAGCCCCAGCATTTT.

The chain is built from TRBV7-6 and TRBJ1-4; TRBD1 matches at 8 bases. Germline loops: CDR1 SGHVS, CDR2 FNYEAQ. The ends lost 5 bases at V and 6 bases at J; junction bases unmatched: 5. This CDR3 region has 14 residues. This CDR3 is CASSIGTGYEKLFF. CDR3 sequence (DNA): TGTGCCAGCAGCATCGGGACAGGCTATGAAAAACTGTTTTTT.

This clone was detected only a few times. J is TRBJ2-2 and V is TRBV5-1, with 14 bases identical to TRBD2. The ends lost 4 bases at V and 4 bases at J; junction bases unmatched: 9. The CDR3 totals 18 residues. Germline V lookup: CDR1 SGHRS, CDR2 YFSETQ. CDR3 DNA sequence: TGCGCCAGCAGCCCGAGGACTAGCGGGGGGCCTGGCACCGGGGAGCTGTTTTTT. Amino acid sequence: CASSPRTSGGPGTGELFF.

This clone was detected only once. The CDR3 loop reads CASSQVTGVKDTQYF. CDR3 DNA: TGCGCCAGCAGCCAAGTAACGGGGGTCAAAGATACGCAGTATTTT. The chain is built from TRBV4-3 and TRBJ2-3, with D perhaps matching TRBD2 (6 bases). The CDR3 consists of 15 residues. CDR1 and CDR2 from the germline V gene are LGHNA and YSLEER. The germline V and J ends were trimmed by 1 base and 5 bases, with 13 bases remaining between them.

The chain links TRBV12-5 to TRBJ1-5; D gene unclear. V lost 2 bases, J lost 5 bases, and 16 bases lay in between. Germline V CDR1 and CDR2: LGHNT, FRNRAP. The CDR3 has 16 residues. The CDR3 nucleotides read TGTGCTAGTGGTTTGACCGCGGGGTATTATCATCAGCCCCAGCATTTT. Translated, it gives CASGLTAGYYHQPQHF. The full variable domain, in which reference TRBV12-5 and TRBJ1-5 provide the parts outside the CDR3, is DARVTQTPRHKVTEMGQEVTMRCQPILGHNTVFWYRQTMMQGLELLAYFRNRAPLDDSGMPKDRFSAEMPDATLATLKIQPSEPRDSAVYFCASGLTAGYYHQPQHFGDGTRLSIL.

The V gene is TRBV7-8, the J gene TRBJ1-1, with D unclear. Germline V gene data show CDR1 as SGHVS and CDR2 as FQNEAQ. V lost 1 base, J lost 6 bases, and 18 bases lay in between. The CDR3 is made up of 16 amino acids. In nucleotides, the CDR3 is TGTGCCAGCAGCTTAGTGGAATTGAGGGTTGGGGCTGAAGCTTTCTTT. It specifies CASSLVELRVGAEAFF.

The chain uses TRBV6-4 and TRBJ2-3; tentatively, D is TRBD1 (6 bases). V gave up 3 bases and J gave up 4 bases, with 8 bases separating them. This CDR3 spans 13 amino acids. The germline V gene encodes CDR1 MRHNA and CDR2 SNTAGT. CDR3 sequence reads: CASSEGAPDTQYF. The DNA for the CDR3 is TGTGCCAGCAGTGAGGGGGCCCCAGATACGCAGTATTTT.

The count of this clone is one. V usage is TRBV2 and J usage is TRBJ2-1; 9 bases align to TRBD1. The CDR3 runs 19 residues. Germline V gene data show CDR1 as SNHLY and CDR2 as FYNNEI. V was clipped by 5 bases and J by 7 bases; unmatched bases: 21. This CDR3 is CASSLAPHTGTGFSNEQFF. CDR3 DNA: TGTGCCAGCAGTTTAGCCCCCCATACCGGGACAGGGTTCTCGAATGAGCAGTTCTTC.

This clone has just a few counts. This chain uses TRBV11-2 with TRBJ2-5; D is unresolved. V dropped 4 bases and J dropped 5 bases, with 8 bases sitting between them. This CDR3 is 12 amino acids long. Germline V lookup: CDR1 SGHAT, CDR2 FQNNGV. CDR3 sequence: CASSSLLETQYF. The CDR3 DNA follows: TGTGCCAGCAGCTCCCTTTTGGAGACCCAGTACTTC.

This chain uses TRBV9 with TRBJ2-5; TRBD1 matches 8 bases. J lost 5 bases, V lost 4 bases, and 13 bases had no gene match. This CDR3 contains 16 residues. CDR1 and CDR2 (germline): SGDLS, YYNGEE. This chain's CDR3 is CASSLGTGGSGETQYF. CDR3 coding DNA: TGTGCCAGCAGCCTCGGGACAGGCGGGTCCGGGGAGACCCAGTACTTC.

This chain joins TRBV7-6 and TRBJ2-5; 9 nucleotides align to TRBD1. Losses at the gene ends were 5 bases for V and 5 bases for J; bases not matched to a gene: 3. Germline V gene data show CDR1 as SGHVS and CDR2 as FNYEAQ. There are 13 residues in the CDR3. The CDR3 region has the DNA TGTGCCAGCAGCCAACAGGGGGCGGAGACCCAGTACTTC. It codes for CASSQQGAETQYF. Supplemented by reference TRBV7-6 and TRBJ2-5, the full variable domain reads GAGVSQSPRYKVTKRGQDVALRCDPISGHVSLYWYRQALGQGPEFLTYFNYEAQQDKSGLPNDRFSAERPEGSISTLTIQRTEQRDSAMYRCASSQQGAETQYFGPGTRLLVL.

This chain connects TRBV19 to TRBJ1-1; D not resolved. Germline V gene sequence: CDR1 LNHDA, CDR2 SQIVND (reference sequence). V gave up 6 bases and J gave up 4 bases, with 18 bases separating them. The CDR3 runs to 15 residues. The CDR3 spells CASRRGTEYGTEAFF. The DNA for the CDR3 is TGTGCCAGTAGAAGAGGAACCGAATACGGCACTGAAGCTTTCTTT.

Remarks on this clone: The sample contains more than one DNA sequence encoding this CDR3. This chain links TRBV4-3 with TRBJ2-3, with no clear D. This CDR3 is 14 amino acids long. Trimming pared 0 bases from V and 0 bases from J, leaving 4 bases between. Germline CDR1 reads LGHNA; CDR2 reads YSLEER. The CDR3 is CASSQDSSTDTQYF. As DNA, the CDR3 is TGCGCCAGCAGCCAAGATTCGAGCACAGATACGCAGTATTTT.

J is TRBJ1-4 and V is TRBV19, with TRBD1 identical over 11 bases. Germline V CDR1 and CDR2: LNHDA, SQIVND (reference sequence). The CDR3 consists of 15 residues. After removal of 6 bases from V and 7 bases from J, the junction contained 7 bases not matched to a gene. The CDR3 region is CASSGQGAKGEKLFF. CDR3 DNA sequence: TGTGCCAGTAGCGGACAGGGGGCTAAGGGTGAAAAACTGTTTTTT. The full variable domain, with the rest looked up from reference TRBV19 and TRBJ1-4, is DGGITQSPKYLFRKEGQNVTLSCEQNLNHDAMYWYRQDPGQGLRLIYYSQIVNDFQKGDIAEGYSVSREKKESFPLTVTSAQKNPTAFYLCASSGQGAKGEKLFFGSGTQLSVL.

The rearrangement links TRBV28 to TRBJ2-5; 10 bases line up with TRBD1. The CDR3 is 17 residues long. Looked up from germline, CDR1 is MDHEN and CDR2 is SYDVKM. Trimming at V came to 2 bases and at J to 5 bases, leaving 11 bases not matched to a gene. CDR3 nucleotide sequence: TGTGCCAGCAGTTTACGGACAGGGGGTTACTCGGAGGAGACCCAGTACTTC. As protein: CASSLRTGGYSEETQYF.

The V and J genes are TRBV27 and TRBJ2-7; 9 bases line up with TRBD2. The V gene's germline CDR1 is MNHEY and CDR2 SMNVEV (reference sequence). V lost 5 bases, J lost 2 bases, and 4 bases stayed unmatched. CDR3 length: 14 residues. CDR3 DNA sequence: TGTGCCAGCAGTCCTCTAGCGGGAACCTACGAGCAGTACTTC. This codes for CASSPLAGTYEQYF.

The V call is TRBV25-1, the J call TRBJ2-1; 7 bases are a match to TRBD2. In germline, CDR1 is MGHDK, CDR2 SYGVNS. J lost 4 bases, V lost 5 bases, and 5 bases had no gene match. This CDR3 spans 14 amino acids. The CDR3 sequence: CASSQSGGYNEQFF. CDR3 DNA sequence: TGTGCCAGCAGTCAATCCGGGGGGTACAATGAGCAGTTCTTC.